This TCR beta chain was documented in a study of regulatory T cells in long-lasting Graves disease. Findings of the study overall: Sharing of public clonotypes was greater in persistent patients (2,741) than in new patients (roughly 1,000). Favored gene segments in persistent disease were TRBV28, TRBJ1-2 and TRBJ2-5.

Both iRepertoire HTBI primers and Arm-PCR of CDR3 regions were used to build the TCR beta libraries. In TCRdb, the multiplex PCR reads were re-called with MiXCR into one record per CDR3 protein. The sample lists hundreds of thousands of distinct CDR3 sequences, 16% occurring once. The germline V gene encodes CDR1 KGHDR and CDR2 SFDVKD. CDR3 length: 13 amino acids. The V gene end was trimmed by 12 bases and the J gene end by 3 bases; junction bases not matched to a gene: 9. The time point: newly diagnosed GD, antithyroid drugs for less than 3 months. Scientists built the TCR library using RNA that was extracted from PBMCs. In the case of this clonotype: Its target is unknown.

The same specimen was also included in a second study, on T cells in Graves' hyperthyroidism and ophthalmopathy. From that report: First-round RT-PCR with HTBI primers amplified the TCR CDR3 region.

This receptor was identified in a woman aged 40 to 65 with Graves disease. This sample comprised peripheral blood mononuclear cells (PBMCs), obtained at new diagnosis, from a patient treated with antithyroid drugs. The rearrangement joins TRBV24-1 to TRBJ2-5; TRBD2 aligns across 7 bases. The CDR3 reads CAGRLAEEETQYF. DNA of the CDR3: TGTGCCGGACGACTAGCCGAAGAAGAGACCCAGTACTTC.